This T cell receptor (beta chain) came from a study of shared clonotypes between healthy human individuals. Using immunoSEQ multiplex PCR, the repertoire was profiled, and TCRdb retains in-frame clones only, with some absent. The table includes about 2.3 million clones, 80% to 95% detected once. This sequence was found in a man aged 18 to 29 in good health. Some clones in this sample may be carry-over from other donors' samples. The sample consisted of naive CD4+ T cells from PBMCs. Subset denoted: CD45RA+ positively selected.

CDR3 loop: CASSLDLSNEKLFF. As DNA, the CDR3 is TGTGCCAGCAGCTTAGACCTGAGTAATGAAAAACTGTTTTTT. The J gene is TRBJ1-4, the V gene TRBV7-2; no clear D. The CDR3 has 14 residues. Trimming cost V 1 base and J 4 bases, with 7 bases left between them. Germline CDR1 is SGHTA and CDR2 is FQGNSA.